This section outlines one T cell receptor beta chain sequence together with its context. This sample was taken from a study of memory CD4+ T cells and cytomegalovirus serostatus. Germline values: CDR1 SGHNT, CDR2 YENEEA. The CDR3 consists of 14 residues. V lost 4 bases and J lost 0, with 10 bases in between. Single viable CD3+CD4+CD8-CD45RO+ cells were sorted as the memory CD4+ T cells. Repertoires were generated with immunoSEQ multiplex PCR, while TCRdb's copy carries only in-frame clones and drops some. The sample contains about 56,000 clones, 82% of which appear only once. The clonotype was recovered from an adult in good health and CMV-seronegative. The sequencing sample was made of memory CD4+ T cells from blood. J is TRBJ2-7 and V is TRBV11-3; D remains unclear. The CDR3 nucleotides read TGTGCCAGCAGCTCGGACGGTAGCTCCTACGAGCAGTACTTC. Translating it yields CASSSDGSSYEQYF.